This TCR beta chain was sequenced for a study of blood T cell repertoires in COVID-19. Looking at the study overall: Collection of acute and convalescent COVID-19 samples took place in the United States, Italy and Spain. Sources were T cells, B-cell-depleted T cells, or PBMCs; the material itself was cDNA or gDNA.

Trimming took 7 bases from V and 0 from J, leaving 27 bases between them. Per germline, CDR1 SGHVS and CDR2 FQNEAQ. CDR3 length: 19 residues. How the authors handled the data: Amplification with reference gene primers provided the estimates of nucleated cell counts. Method: immunoSEQ multiplex PCR; TCRdb's copy keeps in-frame clones and lacks some. The V and J calls and clone size were taken over from that table, and D and trimming were inferred from the DNA. The repertoire consists of some 190,000 clones, with about 80% occurring once and the leading ten covering about 7.2%. This clone appeared a few times.

The rearrangement uses TRBV7-8 and TRBJ1-1, with D uncertain. The sequence was obtained from a man aged 55 to 69 with acute or convalescent COVID-19. Sequencing was carried out using peripheral blood. DNA of the CDR3: TGTGCCAGCACCTGGGAGGGCGGGTTCACCGAACCCATGAACACTGAAGCTTTCTTT. Its protein is CASTWEGGFTEPMNTEAFF.